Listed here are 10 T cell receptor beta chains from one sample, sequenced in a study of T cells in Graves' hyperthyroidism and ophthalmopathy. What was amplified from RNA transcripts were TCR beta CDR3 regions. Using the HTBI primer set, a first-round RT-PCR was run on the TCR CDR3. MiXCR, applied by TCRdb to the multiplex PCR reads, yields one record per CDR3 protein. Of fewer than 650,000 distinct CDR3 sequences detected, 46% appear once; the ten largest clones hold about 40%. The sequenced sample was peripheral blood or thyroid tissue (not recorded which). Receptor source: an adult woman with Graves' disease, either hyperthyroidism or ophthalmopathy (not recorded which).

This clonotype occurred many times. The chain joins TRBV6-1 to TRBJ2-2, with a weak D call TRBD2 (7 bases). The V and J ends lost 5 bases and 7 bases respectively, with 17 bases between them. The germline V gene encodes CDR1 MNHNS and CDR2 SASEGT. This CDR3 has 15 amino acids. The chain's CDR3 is CASSPQGGGHGELFF. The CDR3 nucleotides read TGTGCCAGCAGTCCCCAAGGCGGGGGACACGGGGAGCTGTTTTTT.

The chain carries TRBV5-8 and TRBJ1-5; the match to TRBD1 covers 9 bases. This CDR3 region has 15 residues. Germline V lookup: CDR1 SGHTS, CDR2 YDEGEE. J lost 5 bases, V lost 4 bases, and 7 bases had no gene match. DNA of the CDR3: TGTGCCAGCAGCGCCGGGACAGGGTCACATCAGCCCCAGCATTTT. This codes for CASSAGTGSHQPQHF.

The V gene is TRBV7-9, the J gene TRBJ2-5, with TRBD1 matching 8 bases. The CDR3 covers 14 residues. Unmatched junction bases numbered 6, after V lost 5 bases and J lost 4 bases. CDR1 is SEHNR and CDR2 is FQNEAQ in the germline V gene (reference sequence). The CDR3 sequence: CASSPGQGLETQYF. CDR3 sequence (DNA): TGTGCCAGCAGCCCAGGACAGGGTCTAGAGACCCAGTACTTC.

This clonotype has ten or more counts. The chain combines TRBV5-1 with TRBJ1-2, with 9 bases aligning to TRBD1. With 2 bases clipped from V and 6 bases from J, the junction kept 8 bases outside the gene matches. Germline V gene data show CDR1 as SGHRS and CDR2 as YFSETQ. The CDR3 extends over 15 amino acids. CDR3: CASSLSGTGYDGYTF. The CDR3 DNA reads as TGCGCCAGCAGCTTATCCGGGACAGGGTACGATGGCTACACCTTC.

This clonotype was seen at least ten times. CDR3 amino acids: CAISETDRPGIHEQYF. CDR3 nucleotide sequence: TGTGCCATCAGTGAGACCGACAGGCCGGGCATCCACGAGCAGTACTTC. The V gene is TRBV10-3, the J gene TRBJ2-7; TRBD1 might be the D (6 bases). Trimming stripped 2 bases from V and 5 bases from J, with 19 bases between. The CDR3 totals 16 residues. CDR1 is ENHRY and CDR2 is SYGVKD in the germline V gene.

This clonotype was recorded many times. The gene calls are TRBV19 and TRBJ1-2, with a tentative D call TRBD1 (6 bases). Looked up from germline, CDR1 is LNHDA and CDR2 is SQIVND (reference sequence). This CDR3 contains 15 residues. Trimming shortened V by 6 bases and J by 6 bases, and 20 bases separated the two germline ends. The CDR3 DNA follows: TGTGCCAGTAGGACAAGAGAACAAGGGGGGCATGGCTACACCTTC. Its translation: CASRTREQGGHGYTF. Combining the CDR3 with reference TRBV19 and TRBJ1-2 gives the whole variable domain DGGITQSPKYLFRKEGQNVTLSCEQNLNHDAMYWYRQDPGQGLRLIYYSQIVNDFQKGDIAEGYSVSREKKESFPLTVTSAQKNPTAFYLCASRTREQGGHGYTFGSGTRLTVV.

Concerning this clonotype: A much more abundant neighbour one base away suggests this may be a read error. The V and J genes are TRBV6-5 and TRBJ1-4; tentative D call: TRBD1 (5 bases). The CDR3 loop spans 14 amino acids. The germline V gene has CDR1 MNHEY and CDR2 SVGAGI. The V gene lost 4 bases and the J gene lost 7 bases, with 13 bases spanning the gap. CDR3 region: CASSSQGISEKLFF. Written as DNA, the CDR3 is TGTGCCAGCAGTTCCCAGGGTATTAGTGAAAAACTGTTTTTT.

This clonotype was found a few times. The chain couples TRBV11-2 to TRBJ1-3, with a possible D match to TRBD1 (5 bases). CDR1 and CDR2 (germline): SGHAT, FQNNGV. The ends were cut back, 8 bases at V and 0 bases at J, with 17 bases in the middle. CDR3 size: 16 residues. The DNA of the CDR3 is TGTGCCAGCTCAAGCCCGGGGCAGCCCTCTGGAAACACCATATATTTT. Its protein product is CASSSPGQPSGNTIYF.

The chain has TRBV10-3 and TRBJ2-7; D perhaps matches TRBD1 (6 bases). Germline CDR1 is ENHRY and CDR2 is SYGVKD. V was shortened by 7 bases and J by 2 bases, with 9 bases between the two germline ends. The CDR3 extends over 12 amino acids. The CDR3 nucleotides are TGTGCCATCACCTCAGGGGCCTACGAGCAGTACTTC. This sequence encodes CAITSGAYEQYF.

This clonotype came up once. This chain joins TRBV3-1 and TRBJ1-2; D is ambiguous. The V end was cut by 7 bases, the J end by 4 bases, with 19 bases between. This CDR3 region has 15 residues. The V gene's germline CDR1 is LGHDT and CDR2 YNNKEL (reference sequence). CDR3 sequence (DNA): TGTGCCAGCAACCTACGCGACATTCCTTCCTATGGCTACACCTTC. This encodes CASNLRDIPSYGYTF. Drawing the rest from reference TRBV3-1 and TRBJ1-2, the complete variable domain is DTAVSQTPKYLVTQMGNDKSIKCEQNLGHDTMYWYKQDSKKFLKIMFSYNNKELIINETVPNRFSPKSPDKAHLNLHINSLELGDSAVYFCASNLRDIPSYGYTFGSGTRLTVV.